The 31 T cell receptor beta chains below come from one sample, sequenced in a study of response to subunit inactivated influenza vaccine. TCRdb ran MiXCR on the RT-PCR reads and lists one entry per CDR3 protein. The sample lists 610,000 or so distinct CDR3 sequences, 12% to 15% seen once, with 11% in the top ten. The sequenced sample was PBMCs from blood, obtained about 12 days after vaccination. Receptor source: a man in his fifties who received an inactivated influenza vaccine.

The table lists this clonotype with many counts. The CDR3 reads CASSWTSGGYNEQFF. The DNA of the CDR3 is TGTGCCAGCAGCTGGACTAGCGGGGGCTACAATGAGCAGTTCTTC. The chain joins TRBV11-2 to TRBJ2-1; 13 bases agree with TRBD2. J lost 3 bases, V lost 4 bases, and 0 bases had no gene match. The CDR3 has 15 amino acids. Germline loops: CDR1 SGHAT, CDR2 FQNNGV. The variable domain in full, with the rest retrieved from reference TRBV11-2 and TRBJ2-1, is EAGVAQSPRYKIIEKRQSVAFWCNPISGHATLYWYQQILGQGPKLLIQFQNNGVVDDSQLPKDRFSAERLKGVDSTLKIQPAKLEDSAVYLCASSWTSGGYNEQFFGPGTRLTVL.

This chain uses TRBV5-1 with TRBJ2-7; 9 bases align to TRBD2. The CDR3 spans 14 residues. Germline V gene data show CDR1 as SGHRS and CDR2 as YFSETQ. The junction had 9 bases not matched to a gene; V was cut back by 5 bases and J by 6 bases. The DNA for the CDR3 is TGCGCCAGCAGTACGGCGGGGGGGCCCTCCGAGCAGTACTTC. Protein sequence: CASSTAGGPSEQYF.

This clonotype came up many times. The chain is built from TRBV12-3 or TRBV12-4 and TRBJ1-2, with D possibly being TRBD1 (6 bases). The CDR3 has 12 amino acids. The V and J ends lost 3 bases and 8 bases respectively, with 10 bases between them. The CDR3 nucleotides read TGTGCCAGCAGTTTCGGGACATTAGGCTACACCTTC. This gives the protein CASSFGTLGYTF.

J is TRBJ1-1 and V is TRBV5-1, with D tentatively TRBD1 (6 bases). Germline CDR1 and CDR2: SGHRS and YFSETQ. V was cut by 5 bases and J by 1 base, with 12 bases left in between. This CDR3 is 14 amino acids long. Written as DNA, the CDR3 is TGCGCCAGCAGGGAAGTAGGGGGGAACACTGAAGCTTTCTTT. The encoded protein is CASREVGGNTEAFF.

This clonotype occurred many times. J is TRBJ2-1 and V is TRBV7-2; D call uncertain. Deletions cut 1 base from V and 1 base from J, with 8 bases between. The CDR3 loop spans 15 amino acids. Germline lookup yields CDR1 SGHTA and CDR2 FQGNSA. The CDR3 loop reads CASSLVDISYNEQFF. CDR3 bases: TGTGCCAGCAGCTTAGTCGACATTTCCTACAATGAGCAGTTCTTC.

The rearrangement links TRBV4-1 to TRBJ1-1, with D possibly matching TRBD1 (5 bases). CDR1 is MGHRA and CDR2 is YSYEKL in the germline V gene. The CDR3 has 16 residues. Trimming cost V 0 bases and J 1 base, with 12 bases left between them. CDR3 residues: CASSQDLGVGNTEAFF. The CDR3 DNA sequence: TGCGCCAGCAGCCAAGATCTGGGGGTTGGGAACACTGAAGCTTTCTTT.

CDR3: CAISESSLAGVPYNEQFF. As DNA, the CDR3 is TGTGCCATCAGTGAGTCGAGTCTAGCGGGAGTCCCCTACAATGAGCAGTTCTTC. The chain links TRBV10-3 to TRBJ2-1; 10 positions match TRBD2. V gave up 0 bases and J gave up 2 bases; unmatched junction bases: 7. From germline, CDR1 is ENHRY and CDR2 SYGVKD. CDR3 length: 18 amino acids.

This clonotype was counted at least ten times. The gene calls are TRBV5-1 and TRBJ2-1; the match to TRBD2 covers 7 bases. V shed 2 bases, J shed 0 bases, and the junction held 5 bases outside the gene matches. The CDR3 has 16 amino acids. Germline assignment: CDR1 SGHRS and CDR2 YFSETQ. In nucleotides, the CDR3 is TGCGCCAGCAGCTTAGCGGGGAAGGCCTCCTACAATGAGCAGTTCTTC. Translation gives CASSLAGKASYNEQFF.

The chain is built from TRBV12-3 or TRBV12-4 and TRBJ2-1; the D gene is possibly TRBD2 (5 bases). The ends were cut back, 3 bases at V and 10 bases at J, with 16 bases in the middle. The length of the CDR3 is 14 residues. CDR3 sequence (DNA): TGTGCCAGCAGTTTCATCCGTGCTCCGGGGGAGCAGTTCTTC. Translating gives CASSFIRAPGEQFF.

Note on this clonotype: The CDR3 end shows no conserved phenylalanine or tryptophan, and so a read error is likely. It is unclear where the CDR3 begins or ends on the DNA, so no DNA is shown, and the CDR3 is as TCRdb lists it. V usage is TRBV10-1 and J usage is TRBJ2-3; TRBD1, the D gene given by the table, was not confirmed from the DNA. The germline CDR1 and CDR2 sequences are WNHNN and SYGVQD (reference sequence). With termini counted, the CDR3 has 10 amino acids. The CDR3: CASTRGQGIV.

The CDR3 sequence is CSVDYGVHTDTQYF. Here the CDR3 DNA reads TGCAGCGTTGATTACGGGGTCCACACAGATACGCAGTATTTT. The genes are TRBV29-1 and TRBJ2-3; D may be TRBD2 (5 bases). The germline CDR1 and CDR2 sequences are SQVTM and ANQGSEA. The CDR3 runs to 14 residues. Trimming left V 3 bases short and J 2 bases short, with 12 bases between.

Concerning this clonotype: Its ends do not fully match the called genes, so a read error is possible. The rearrangement links TRBV12-3 or TRBV12-4 to TRBJ2-7; D might be TRBD1 or TRBD2, each matching 6 bases. The CDR3 runs to 13 residues. CDR3 nucleotides: TGTGCCTGCAGTGGAGGGGGGAATTACGAGCAGTACTTC. Amino acids: CACSGGGNYEQYF.

The chain joins TRBV2 to TRBJ1-5, with D uncertain. The CDR3 has 11 residues. V lost 1 base and J lost 14, with 9 bases in between. Germline lookup yields CDR1 SNHLY and CDR2 FYNNEI. The CDR3 nucleotides read TGTGCCAGCAGTGAAGGGCCCCTCGAGCATTTT. Its translation: CASSEGPLEHF.

The chain combines TRBV12-3 or TRBV12-4 with TRBJ2-4; 10 bases align to TRBD1. The CDR3 contains 15 residues. V lost 4 bases to trimming and J lost 4 bases; unmatched junction nucleotides: 4. CDR3 region: CASSSLGQGKNIQYF. The CDR3 nucleotides read TGTGCCAGCAGTTCTCTGGGACAGGGGAAAAACATTCAGTACTTC.

This clonotype was detected a few times. The chain combines TRBV20-1 with TRBJ2-1; D possibly corresponds to TRBD1 (6 bases). CDR1 and CDR2 from the germline V gene are DFQATT and SNEGSKA (reference sequence). V was shortened by 6 bases and J by 4 bases, with 7 bases between the two germline ends. The CDR3 has 11 residues. The CDR3 nucleotides read TGCAGTGCGGACAGTTACAATGAGCAGTTCTTC. Translating it yields CSADSYNEQFF.

The chain combines TRBV7-2 with TRBJ1-2; D ambiguous. This CDR3 has 15 residues. Trimming stripped 1 base from V and 4 bases from J, with 13 bases between. Looked up from germline, CDR1 is SGHTA and CDR2 is FQGNSA. The CDR3 DNA reads TGTGCCAGCAGCTTAGTGGTAGGCGGAATCTATGGCTACACCTTC. This gives the protein CASSLVVGGIYGYTF.

The J gene is TRBJ1-2, the V gene TRBV20-1, with D perhaps matching TRBD1 (5 bases). Germline CDR1 reads DFQATT; CDR2 reads SNEGSKA (reference sequence). The V end lost 5 bases, the J end lost 3 bases, and 22 bases lay between the germline ends. The length of the CDR3 is 16 residues. The CDR3 reads CSAPQTHTGSYYGYTF. Here the CDR3 DNA reads TGCAGTGCTCCTCAGACCCACACAGGATCTTACTATGGCTACACCTTC.

The chain couples TRBV20-1 to TRBJ2-1, with 7 positions matching TRBD2. Germline V gene data show CDR1 as DFQATT and CDR2 as SNEGSKA (reference sequence). Trimming at V came to 1 base and at J to 3 bases, leaving 9 bases not matched to a gene. This CDR3 region has 16 residues. The CDR3 coding sequence is TGCAGTGCTAGAGGCAAAACCGGGACTAACTACAATGAGCAGTTCTTC. It specifies CSARGKTGTNYNEQFF.

The chain has TRBV6-2 or TRBV6-3 and TRBJ2-2; 8 nucleotides match TRBD1. The length of the CDR3 is 15 residues. Germline-derived CDR1 and CDR2 are MNHEY and SVGEGT. V gave up 7 bases and J gave up 4 bases; unmatched junction bases: 8. The CDR3 loop is CASTRSTGGTGELFF. The CDR3 coding sequence is TGTGCCAGCACCCGGAGCACAGGGGGCACCGGGGAGCTGTTTTTT.

This clonotype has more than one count but fewer than ten. The J gene is TRBJ2-1, the V gene TRBV7-9; 12 positions match TRBD2. The V gene end was trimmed by 2 bases and the J gene end by 6 bases; junction bases not matched to a gene: 2. This CDR3 spans 15 amino acids. CDR1 is SEHNR, CDR2 FQNEAQ, per germline (reference sequence). As DNA, the CDR3 is TGTGCCAGCAGCTTAACTAGCGGGGGGTTCAATGAGCAGTTCTTC. This gives the protein CASSLTSGGFNEQFF.

This clonotype was found many times. The chain uses TRBV6-4 and TRBJ2-1; TRBD1 might be the D (6 bases). Trimming stripped 3 bases from V and 8 bases from J, with 11 bases between. Germline V gene data show CDR1 as MRHNA and CDR2 as SNTAGT. CDR3 length: 13 residues. The CDR3 DNA follows: TGTGCCAGCAGTGAACAGGGCTGGGATGAGCAGTTCTTC. Translated, it gives CASSEQGWDEQFF.

This clonotype has only a few counts. J is TRBJ2-7 and V is TRBV7-9; 8 bases map to TRBD1. With 4 bases clipped from V and 3 bases from J, the junction kept 11 bases outside the gene matches. Looked up from germline, CDR1 is SEHNR and CDR2 is FQNEAQ (reference sequence). The CDR3 covers 16 residues. CDR3 in amino acids: CASSSYRTGSIYEQYF. DNA of the CDR3: TGTGCCAGCAGCTCCTACAGGACAGGGTCTATCTACGAGCAGTACTTC.

This clonotype was seen a few times. This chain links TRBV20-1 with TRBJ2-3, with 10 positions matching TRBD2. Germline trimming cut 0 bases from V and 6 bases from J; bases unmatched to any gene: 9. The CDR3 sequence is 16 residues long. Germline V gene sequence: CDR1 DFQATT, CDR2 SNEGSKA (reference sequence). As DNA, the CDR3 is TGCAGTGCTAGAGATGGGGCTAGCGGGAGCTGGGATACGCAGTATTTT. Amino acids: CSARDGASGSWDTQYF.

The chain combines TRBV29-1 with TRBJ2-7, with 7 bases aligning to TRBD1. The V gene's germline CDR1 is SQVTM and CDR2 ANQGSEA. J gave up 7 bases and V 7 bases, and 13 bases lay outside the gene matches. The CDR3 extends over 13 amino acids. The CDR3 loop reads CSGTGTAYGEQYF. CDR3 sequence (DNA): TGCAGCGGTACCGGGACAGCCTACGGGGAGCAGTACTTC.

The table lists this clonotype with many counts. This chain links TRBV4-3 with TRBJ1-5; D might be TRBD1 (6 bases). Germline loops: CDR1 LGHNA, CDR2 YSLEER. The V end lost 2 bases, the J end lost 6 bases, and 14 bases lay between the germline ends. The CDR3 consists of 15 residues. The CDR3 DNA reads TGCGCCAGCAGCCAAAATCGGGGGGCGGGTCAGCCCCAGCATTTT. It encodes CASSQNRGAGQPQHF.

The chain employs TRBV30 and TRBJ2-3; D is ambiguous. The germline gives CDR1 GTSNPN, CDR2 SVGIG (reference sequence). V was pared by 5 bases and J by 11 bases, with 11 bases between. The CDR3 runs 10 residues. The CDR3 sequence is CAWGPPGQYF. CDR3 DNA: TGTGCCTGGGGGCCACCTGGGCAGTATTTT.

This clonotype was counted between two and nine times. The genes are TRBV7-9 and TRBJ2-7; D is ambiguous. The V end was cut by 4 bases, the J end by 4 bases, with 5 bases between. Per the germline V gene, CDR1 is SEHNR and CDR2 is FQNEAQ (reference sequence). This CDR3 has 11 residues. The CDR3, as DNA: TGTGCCAGCAGCTATAAGTACGAGCAGTACTTC. Translated: CASSYKYEQYF.

A few counts support this clonotype. This chain joins TRBV9 and TRBJ2-5; a weak D match, TRBD2 (6 bases). The V end lost 2 bases, the J end lost 1 base, and 15 bases lay between the germline ends. The germline V gene encodes CDR1 SGDLS and CDR2 YYNGEE. The CDR3 has 16 residues. DNA of the CDR3: TGTGCCAGCAGCGTGGACGTGGGACTTGCCCAAGAGACCCAGTACTTC. Protein sequence: CASSVDVGLAQETQYF.

The V and J genes are TRBV3-1 and TRBJ2-7; D is perhaps TRBD2 (5 bases). Trimming shortened V by 3 bases and J by 3 bases, and 12 bases separated the two germline ends. The CDR3 covers 14 residues. Germline assignment: CDR1 LGHDT and CDR2 YNNKEL (reference sequence). CDR3 loop: CASSHPGVRYEQYF. Here the CDR3 DNA reads TGTGCCAGCAGCCACCCCGGGGTCCGCTACGAGCAGTACTTC.

The chain recombines TRBV4-3 with TRBJ2-1; 10 bases are shared with TRBD2. The germline gives CDR1 LGHNA, CDR2 YSLEER. This CDR3 has 18 residues. V lost 3 bases, J lost 8 bases, and 16 bases stayed unmatched. DNA for the CDR3: TGCGCCAGCAGCCATCACCCCCCCTCTAGCGGGGGAGTTGATGAGCAGTTCTTC. Translating it yields CASSHHPPSSGGVDEQFF.

This clonotype turned up a few times. The genes are TRBV12-3 or TRBV12-4 and TRBJ2-5, with D possibly matching TRBD2 (5 bases). This CDR3 has 16 residues. Trimming pared 0 bases from V and 4 bases from J, leaving 15 bases between. Here the CDR3 DNA reads TGTGCCAGCAGTTTAGCCCGACTATCGTCGGGAGAGACCCAGTACTTC. Protein sequence: CASSLARLSSGETQYF.